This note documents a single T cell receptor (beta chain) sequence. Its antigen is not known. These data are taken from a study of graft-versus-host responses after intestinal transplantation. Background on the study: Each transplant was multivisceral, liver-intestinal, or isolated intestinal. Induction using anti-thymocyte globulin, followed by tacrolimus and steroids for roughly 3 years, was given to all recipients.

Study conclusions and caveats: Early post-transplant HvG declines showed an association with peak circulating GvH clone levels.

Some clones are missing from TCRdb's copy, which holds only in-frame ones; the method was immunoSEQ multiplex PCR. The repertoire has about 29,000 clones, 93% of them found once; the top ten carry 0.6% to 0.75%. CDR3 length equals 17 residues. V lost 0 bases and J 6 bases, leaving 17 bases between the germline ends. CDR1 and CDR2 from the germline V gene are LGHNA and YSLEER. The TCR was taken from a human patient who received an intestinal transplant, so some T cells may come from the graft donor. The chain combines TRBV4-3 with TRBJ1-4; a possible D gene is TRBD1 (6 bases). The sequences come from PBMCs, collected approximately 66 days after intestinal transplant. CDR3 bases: TGCGCCAGCAGCCAAGAAGGGGTCTGGGACATAGATGAAAAACTGTTTTTT. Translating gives CASSQEGVWDIDEKLFF.